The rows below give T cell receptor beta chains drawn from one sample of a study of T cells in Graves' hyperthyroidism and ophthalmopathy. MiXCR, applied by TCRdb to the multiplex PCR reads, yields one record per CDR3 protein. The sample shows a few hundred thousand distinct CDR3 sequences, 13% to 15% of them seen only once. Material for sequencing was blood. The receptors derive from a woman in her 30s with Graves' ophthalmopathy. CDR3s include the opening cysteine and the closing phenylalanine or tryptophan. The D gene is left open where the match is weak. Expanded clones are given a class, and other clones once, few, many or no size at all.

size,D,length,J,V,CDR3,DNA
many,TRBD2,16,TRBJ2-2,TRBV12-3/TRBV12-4,CASGGTSGENTGELFF,TGTGCCAGCGGTGGGACTAGCGGGGAAAACACCGGGGAGCTGTTTTTT
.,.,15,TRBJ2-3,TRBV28,CASSSGTESADTQYF,TGTGCCAGCAGCTCCGGGACGGAGAGCGCAGATACGCAGTATTTT
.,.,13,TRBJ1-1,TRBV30,CAWSRGTNTEAFF,TGTGCCTGGAGCAGAGGGACGAACACTGAAGCTTTCTTT
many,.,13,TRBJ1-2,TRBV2,CASSGRELGGYTF,TGTGCCAGCAGCGGAAGGGAACTGGGTGGCTACACCTTC
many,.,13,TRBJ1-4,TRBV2,CASSTRGEEKLFF,TGTGCCAGCAGCACCCGGGGGGAGGAAAAACTGTTTTTT
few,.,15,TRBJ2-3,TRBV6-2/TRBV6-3,CASGRGDLGADTQYF,TGTGCCAGCGGAAGGGGGGACCTAGGTGCAGATACGCAGTATTTT
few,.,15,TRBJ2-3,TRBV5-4,CASSLPGTGADTQYF,TGTGCCAGCAGCTTGCCTGGGACCGGAGCAGATACGCAGTATTTT
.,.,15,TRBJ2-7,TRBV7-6,CASSLKGGTLGEQYF,TGTGCCAGCAGCTTAAAGGGGGGGACGTTAGGCGAGCAGTACTTC
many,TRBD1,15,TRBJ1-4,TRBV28,CASSGGQGMGEKLFF,TGTGCCAGCAGTGGAGGACAGGGTATGGGGGAAAAACTGTTTTTT
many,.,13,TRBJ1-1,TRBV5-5,CASSLLSYTEAFF,TGTGCCAGCAGCTTGTTATCGTACACTGAAGCTTTCTTT
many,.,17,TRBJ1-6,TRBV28,CASIRAPPGPYNSPLHF,TGTGCCAGCATCCGGGCGCCCCCCGGCCCTTATAATTCACCCCTCCACTTT
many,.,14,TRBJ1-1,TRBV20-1,CSARDTDIYTEAFF,TGCAGTGCTAGAGATACTGACATTTACACTGAAGCTTTCTTT
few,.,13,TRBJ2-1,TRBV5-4,CASSDRDLSPQFF,TGTGCCAGCAGCGACCGGGACCTCAGCCCGCAGTTCTTC
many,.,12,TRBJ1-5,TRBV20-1,CSARSTGVPQHF,TGCAGTGCTAGATCCACGGGCGTGCCCCAGCATTTT
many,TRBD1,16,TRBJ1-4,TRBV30,CAWSPGQGATNEKLFF,TGTGCCTGGAGTCCGGGACAGGGGGCAACTAATGAAAAACTGTTTTTT
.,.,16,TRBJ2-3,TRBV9,CASSGRSEGATDTQYF,TGTGCCAGCAGCGGCCGCTCGGAGGGGGCCACAGATACGCAGTATTTT
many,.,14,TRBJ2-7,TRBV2,CASRGSGYSYEQYF,TGTGCCAGCAGAGGCAGTGGGTACTCCTACGAGCAGTACTTC
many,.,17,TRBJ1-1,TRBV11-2,CASSKYSDPPENTEAFF,TGTGCCAGCAGCAAATACAGCGATCCCCCTGAGAACACTGAAGCTTTCTTT
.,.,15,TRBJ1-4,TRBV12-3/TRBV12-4,CASSSRPASKEKLFF,TGTGCCAGCAGTTCCAGACCGGCGTCGAAGGAAAAACTGTTTTTT
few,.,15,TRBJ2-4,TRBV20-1,CSARDRWLLKNIQYF,TGCAGTGCTAGAGATCGATGGCTGCTCAAAAACATTCAGTACTTC
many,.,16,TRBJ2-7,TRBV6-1,CASSKGGGGDSYEQYF,TGTGCCAGCAGTAAGGGAGGTGGGGGAGACTCCTACGAGCAGTACTTC
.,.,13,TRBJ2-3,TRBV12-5,CASGLEYSDTQYF,TGTGCTAGTGGTTTGGAATATTCAGATACGCAGTATTTT
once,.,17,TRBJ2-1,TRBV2,CASSEEPMDGPHNEQFF,TGTGCCAGCAGTGAAGAGCCTATGGACGGGCCCCACAATGAGCAGTTCTTC
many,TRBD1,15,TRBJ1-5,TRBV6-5,CASSYSGQGNQPQHF,TGTGCCAGCAGTTACTCCGGACAGGGTAATCAGCCCCAGCATTTT
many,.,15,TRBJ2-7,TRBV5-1,CASTISGGANYEQYF,TGCGCCAGCACGATCTCGGGCGGAGCAAACTACGAGCAGTACTTC
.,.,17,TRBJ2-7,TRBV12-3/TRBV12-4,CASSLEGWGAGTGELYF,.
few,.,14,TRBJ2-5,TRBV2,CASISRAVGVTQYF,TGTGCCAGCATTTCCCGGGCCGTGGGTGTGACCCAGTACTTC
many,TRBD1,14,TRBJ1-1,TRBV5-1,CASSPTGAAPEAFF,TGCGCCAGCAGCCCCACAGGGGCCGCACCTGAAGCTTTCTTT
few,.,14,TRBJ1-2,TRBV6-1,CASSYGQGGDGYTF,TGTGCCAGCAGTTATGGGCAGGGAGGCGATGGCTACACCTTC
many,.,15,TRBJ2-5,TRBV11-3,CASSPGRSEVETQYF,TGTGCCAGCAGCCCTGGACGGTCAGAAGTGGAGACCCAGTACTTC
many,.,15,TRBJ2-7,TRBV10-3,CAISDPQGRDYEQYF,TGTGCCATCAGTGATCCCCAGGGGCGTGACTACGAGCAGTACTTC
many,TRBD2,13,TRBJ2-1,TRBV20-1,CSASGGAVNEQFF,TGCAGTGCTAGCGGGGGGGCAGTCAATGAGCAGTTCTTC
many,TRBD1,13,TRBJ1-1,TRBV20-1,CSAPGDRDTEAFF,TGCAGTGCTCCCGGGGACAGGGACACTGAAGCTTTCTTT
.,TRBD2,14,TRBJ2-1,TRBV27,CASSASGSGNEQFF,TGTGCCAGCAGTGCTAGCGGGAGCGGGAATGAGCAGTTCTTC
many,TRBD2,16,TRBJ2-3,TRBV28,CASSSQLAGARDTQYF,TGTGCCAGCAGTTCCCAACTAGCGGGGGCCAGAGATACGCAGTATTTT
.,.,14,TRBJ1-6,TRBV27,CASTLSSYNSPLHF,TGTGCCAGCACCCTTTCGTCCTATAATTCACCCCTCCACTTT